This passage covers 10 T cell receptor beta chains from one sample sequenced in a study of T-cell reconstitution after alpha-beta-depleted transplantation in children. Using unique molecular identifiers, the investigators prepared the TCRbeta library. MiXCR, run by TCRdb on the PCR reads, gives a single entry per CDR3 protein. The sample gives some 70,000 distinct CDR3 sequences, just under 5% of which show up once; 18% is in the top ten. The starting material was PBMCs, mostly from graft donor cells, obtained 180 days after TCRalphabeta/CD19-depleted stem cell transplant. Receptors were obtained from a boy in the first two years of life who had a stem cell transplant for acute myeloid leukemia, so the T cells may come from the graft donor.

This clonotype was found many times. The chain carries TRBV4-3 and TRBJ2-1; D remains ambiguous. This CDR3 has 15 amino acids. CDR1 LGHNA and CDR2 YSLEER come from the germline V gene. V lost 1 base and J 2 bases, leaving 9 bases between the germline ends. The CDR3 bases are TGCGCCAGCAGCCAAGGTTTAGCAACCTACAATGAGCAGTTCTTC. This codes for CASSQGLATYNEQFF.

This clonotype was detected ten times or more. The genes are TRBV9 and TRBJ2-7; maybe TRBD1 (5 bases). CDR3 length: 16 residues. CDR1 SGDLS and CDR2 YYNGEE come from the germline V gene. Trimming took 4 bases from V and 2 from J, leaving 19 bases between them. DNA of the CDR3: TGTGCCAGCAGCAGATCCACAGGCCGCGTAGCCTACGAGCAGTACTTC. It is translated as CASSRSTGRVAYEQYF. The whole variable domain, filled in from reference TRBV9 and TRBJ2-7, reads DSGVTQTPKHLITATGQRVTLRCSPRSGDLSVYWYQQSLDQGLQFLIQYYNGEERAKGNILERFSAQQFPDLHSELNLSSLELGDSALYFCASSRSTGRVAYEQYFGPGTRLTVT.

In its sample, this clonotype was seen many times. The chain joins TRBV7-2 to TRBJ2-5, with D unresolved. Trimming shortened V by 1 base and J by 5 bases, and 11 bases separated the two germline ends. Germline V gives CDR1 SGHTA, CDR2 FQGNSA. This CDR3 has 14 residues. CDR3 in amino acids: CASSLEGSAETQYF. Here the CDR3 DNA reads TGTGCCAGCAGCTTAGAAGGGTCCGCGGAGACCCAGTACTTC.

This clonotype was seen repeatedly, ten times or more. V is TRBV18 and J is TRBJ1-5; 10 bases align to TRBD1. This CDR3 is 15 amino acids long. The germline CDR1 and CDR2 sequences are KGHSH and LQKENI. V lost 3 bases to trimming and J lost 4 bases; unmatched junction nucleotides: 3. Here the CDR3 DNA reads TGTGCCAGCTCACCGCCGGGACAGGGGAATCAGCCCCAGCATTTT. It codes for CASSPPGQGNQPQHF.

This clonotype was observed at least ten times. V gene TRBV6-5 combines with J gene TRBJ1-5; D possibly corresponds to TRBD1 (5 bases). Trimming took 5 bases from V and 0 from J, leaving 17 bases between them. Germline CDR1 is MNHEY and CDR2 is SVGAGI. The CDR3 extends over 17 amino acids. CDR3 amino acids: CASSPLAGGDSNQPQHF. The CDR3 DNA sequence: TGTGCCAGCAGTCCTCTTGCGGGGGGGGATAGCAATCAGCCCCAGCATTTT.

At least ten counts were recorded for this clonotype. This sequence joins TRBV7-2 and TRBJ2-1; TRBD1 aligns across 7 bases. V was clipped by 0 bases and J by 7 bases; unmatched bases: 9. The V gene's germline CDR1 is SGHTA and CDR2 FQGNSA. This CDR3 spans 16 amino acids. CDR3 in amino acids: CASSLAGRGGPNEQFF. The CDR3 nucleotides are TGTGCCAGCAGCTTAGCGGGTAGAGGGGGCCCAAATGAGCAGTTCTTC.

This clonotype was recorded at least ten times. The chain links TRBV20-1 to TRBJ2-3; D not certain. The CDR3 sequence is 10 residues long. The germline CDR1 and CDR2 sequences are DFQATT and SNEGSKA (reference sequence). Trimming shortened V by 2 bases and J by 6 bases, and 3 bases separated the two germline ends. CDR3 nucleotides: TGCAGTGCTAGATACGATACGCAGTATTTT. Its protein is CSARYDTQYF.

This clonotype has ten or more counts. Here the CDR3 DNA reads TGTGCCAGCAGCTTATCTTTTGCGAGCTCTGGAAACACCATATATTTT. Its protein product is CASSLSFASSGNTIYF. V is TRBV13 and J is TRBJ1-3; no reliable D call. The CDR3 is 16 amino acids. The V end lost 2 bases, the J end lost 0 bases, and 11 bases lay between the germline ends. Germline values: CDR1 PRHDT, CDR2 FYEKMQ (reference sequence).

This clonotype was seen many times. The V gene is TRBV7-3, the J gene TRBJ1-2; maybe TRBD1 (5 bases). This CDR3 has 16 residues. V was shortened by 4 bases and J by 3 bases, with 18 bases between the two germline ends. Germline-derived CDR1 and CDR2 are SGHTA and FQGTGA. The CDR3 sequence is CASSSMRGKIDYGYTF. For the CDR3, the DNA is TGTGCCAGCAGCTCCATGAGGGGAAAGATTGACTATGGCTACACCTTC.

This clonotype is classed as medium-sized (0.01 to 0.1%). The rearrangement uses TRBV7-2 and TRBJ2-5; 11 bases fit TRBD1. Germline-derived CDR1 and CDR2 are SGHTA and FQGNSA. Trimming cost V 4 bases and J 2 bases; bases outside gene matches: 9. CDR3 size: 17 residues. CDR3 protein: CASSYFGQGALQETQYF. As DNA, the CDR3 is TGTGCCAGCAGCTACTTCGGACAGGGGGCCTTACAAGAGACCCAGTACTTC.